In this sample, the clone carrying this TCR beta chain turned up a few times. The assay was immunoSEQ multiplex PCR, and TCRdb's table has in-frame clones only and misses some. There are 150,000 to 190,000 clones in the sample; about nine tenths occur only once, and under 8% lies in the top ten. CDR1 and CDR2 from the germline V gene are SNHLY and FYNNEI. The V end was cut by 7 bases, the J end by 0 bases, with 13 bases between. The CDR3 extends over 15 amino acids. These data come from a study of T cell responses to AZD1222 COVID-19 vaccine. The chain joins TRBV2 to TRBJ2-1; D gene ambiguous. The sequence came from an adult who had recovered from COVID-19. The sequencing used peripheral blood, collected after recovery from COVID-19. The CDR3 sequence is CASTYRSSSYNEQFF. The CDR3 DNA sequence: TGTGCCAGCACCTACCGGTCGAGCTCCTACAATGAGCAGTTCTTC.